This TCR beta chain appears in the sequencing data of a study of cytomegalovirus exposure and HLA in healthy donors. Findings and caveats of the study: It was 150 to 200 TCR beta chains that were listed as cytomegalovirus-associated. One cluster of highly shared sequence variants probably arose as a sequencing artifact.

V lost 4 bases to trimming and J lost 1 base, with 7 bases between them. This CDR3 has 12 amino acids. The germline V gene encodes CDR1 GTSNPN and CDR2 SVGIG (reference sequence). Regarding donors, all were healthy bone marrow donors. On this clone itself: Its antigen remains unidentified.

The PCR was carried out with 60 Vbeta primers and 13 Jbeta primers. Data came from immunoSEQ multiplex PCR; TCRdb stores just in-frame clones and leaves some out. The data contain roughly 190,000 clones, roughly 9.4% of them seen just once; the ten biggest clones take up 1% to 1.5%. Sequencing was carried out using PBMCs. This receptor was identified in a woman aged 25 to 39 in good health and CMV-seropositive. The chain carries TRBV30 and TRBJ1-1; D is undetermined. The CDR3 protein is CAWNSPNTEAFF. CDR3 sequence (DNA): TGTGCCTGGAATAGTCCGAACACTGAAGCTTTCTTT.